The 29 T cell receptor beta chains in this list originate from one sample, sequenced in a study of blood T cell repertoires in COVID-19. Clones were read by immunoSEQ multiplex PCR, and TCRdb kept only the in-frame ones, dropping some. The repertoire holds more than 85,000 clones, with about 87% as singletons. The sample comprised peripheral blood. The receptors originated from a woman aged 45-65 years with acute or convalescent COVID-19.

The V call is TRBV11-1, the J call TRBJ1-2; 10 bases align to TRBD1. With 5 bases clipped from V and 7 bases from J, the junction kept 10 bases outside the gene matches. The CDR3 has 15 amino acids. Germline V gene sequence: CDR1 SGHAT, CDR2 FQDESV (reference sequence). The DNA of the CDR3 is TGTGCCAGCAGCGGACGATCCGGGACAGGGGTTGGCTACACCTTC. Its translation: CASSGRSGTGVGYTF.

The chain carries TRBV5-4 and TRBJ2-3; the D gene is possibly TRBD1 (6 bases). In germline, CDR1 is SGHNT, CDR2 YYREEE (reference sequence). The V and J ends lost 2 bases and 8 bases respectively, with 12 bases between them. The CDR3 is made up of 13 amino acids. The DNA for the CDR3 is TGTGCCAGCAGCTTTTGGACAGCCGGTACGCAGTATTTT. This translates into CASSFWTAGTQYF.

The chain employs TRBV19 and TRBJ1-1; a possible D gene is TRBD1 (5 bases). CDR1 and CDR2 from the germline V gene are LNHDA and SQIVND (reference sequence). Trimming removed 6 bases at V and 6 bases at J, with 20 bases between. This CDR3 spans 15 amino acids. This chain's CDR3 is CASSWAPRVGSEAFF. The CDR3 DNA follows: TGTGCCAGTAGCTGGGCCCCCAGGGTGGGCTCTGAAGCTTTCTTT.

The chain employs TRBV5-1 and TRBJ1-4, with D perhaps matching TRBD1 (6 bases). The germline V gene encodes CDR1 SGHRS and CDR2 YFSETQ. This CDR3 has 16 amino acids. Trimming pared 4 bases from V and 8 bases from J, leaving 21 bases between. The CDR3 region has the DNA TGCGCCAGCAGCCCTTCACCCGGGGGGCAAGGGGAAAAACTGTTTTTT. Protein: CASSPSPGGQGEKLFF. Supplemented by reference TRBV5-1 and TRBJ1-4, the full variable domain reads KAGVTQTPRYLIKTRGQQVTLSCSPISGHRSVSWYQQTPGQGLQFLFEYFSETQRNKGNFPGRFSGRQFSNSRSEMNVSTLELGDSALYLCASSPSPGGQGEKLFFGSGTQLSVL.

This chain links TRBV10-2 with TRBJ2-7, with 7 positions matching TRBD2. The junction had 11 bases not matched to a gene; V was cut back by 5 bases and J by 7 bases. Germline CDR1 WSHSY, CDR2 SAAADI. The CDR3 has 14 residues. CDR3 sequence reads: CASSPGTNIREQYF. CDR3 DNA sequence: TGCGCCAGCAGTCCCGGGACTAACATACGAGAGCAGTACTTC.

J is TRBJ2-2 and V is TRBV6-6; 9 bases agree with TRBD1. Trimming cost V 6 bases and J 2 bases; bases outside gene matches: 7. CDR1 is MNHNY and CDR2 is SVGAGI in the germline V gene (reference sequence). This CDR3 has 16 amino acids. The CDR3: CASRDMGQGNTGELFF. The CDR3 nucleotides are TGTGCCAGCAGAGATATGGGACAGGGCAACACCGGGGAGCTGTTTTTT.

The chain has TRBV5-1 and TRBJ2-3; 8 bases align to TRBD2. Germline trimming cut 0 bases from V and 5 bases from J; bases unmatched to any gene: 5. This CDR3 is built from 15 residues. Germline V CDR1 and CDR2: SGHRS, YFSETQ. CDR3 region: CASSLVGGVVDTQYF. The CDR3 DNA follows: TGCGCCAGCAGCTTGGTCGGGGGGGTGGTAGATACGCAGTATTTT.

In this sample, this clone turned up once. In the same sample, other DNA sequences code for this CDR3. The chain employs TRBV27 and TRBJ1-4; a possible D gene is TRBD1 (5 bases). The CDR3 has 16 amino acids. Germline assignment: CDR1 MNHEY and CDR2 SMNVEV (reference sequence). Trimming took off 2 bases at V and 2 bases at J, with 12 bases between the two ends. The CDR3 DNA reads TGTGCCAGCAGTTTAGCCGGGGGTGGGACTAATGAAAAACTGTTTTTT. Amino acid sequence: CASSLAGGGTNEKLFF.

This clone was detected a few times. The genes are TRBV9 and TRBJ1-2; 8 nucleotides agree with TRBD1. V was clipped by 4 bases and J by 8 bases; unmatched bases: 13. Germline V gene lookup returns CDR1 SGDLS and CDR2 YYNGEE. This CDR3 spans 15 amino acids. CDR3 nucleotides: TGTGCCAGCAGCAGCACCCCCGCAGGGGGCACAGGCTACACCTTC. Translated: CASSSTPAGGTGYTF.

The gene calls are TRBV12-3 or TRBV12-4 and TRBJ2-2; D remains ambiguous. V lost 6 bases to trimming and J lost 4 bases, with 6 bases between them. The CDR3 totals 12 residues. For the CDR3, the DNA is TGTGCCAGCAGGCTGAGCACCGGGGAGCTGTTTTTT. This codes for CASRLSTGELFF.

This clone was observed a single time. Its ends do not fully match the called genes, so a read error is possible. The gene calls are TRBV9 and TRBJ2-1, with TRBD2 matching over 15 bases. In germline, CDR1 is SGDLS, CDR2 YYNGEE. The CDR3 is made up of 17 amino acids. The CDR3 nucleotides are TGCGCCCCCAGGGGGACTAGCGGGGGGCTGGGTTACAATGAGCAGTTCTTC. This codes for CAPRGTSGGLGYNEQFF.

This clone showed up just once. This chain uses TRBV6-5 with TRBJ1-1; weak D call: TRBD1 (5 bases). The V end lost 10 bases, the J end lost 4 bases, and 16 bases lay between the germline ends. Germline values: CDR1 MNHEY, CDR2 SVGAGI. This CDR3 comprises 13 residues. In nucleotides, the CDR3 is TGTGCCACCCTCCTCGACAGAGGCACTGAAGCTTTCTTT. Amino acid sequence: CATLLDRGTEAFF.

The gene calls are TRBV2 and TRBJ1-2; 10 nucleotides match TRBD1. This CDR3 contains 15 residues. Trimming removed 6 bases from V and 2 bases from J; junction bases left unmatched: 6. CDR1 SNHLY and CDR2 FYNNEI come from the germline V gene. The CDR3 region is CASSVRDRGNYGYTF. The CDR3 nucleotides are TGTGCCAGCAGCGTAAGGGACAGGGGAAACTATGGCTACACCTTC.

The chain employs TRBV3-1 (or the pseudogene TRBV3-2) and TRBJ1-1, with TRBD1 as a possible D gene (5 bases). From germline, CDR1 is LGHDT and CDR2 YNNKEL (reference sequence). Trimming shortened V by 5 bases and J by 1 base, and 14 bases separated the two germline ends. CDR3 length: 15 amino acids. The CDR3: CASSIKAGQNTEAFF. CDR3 sequence (DNA): TGTGCCAGCAGCATAAAAGCGGGGCAGAACACTGAAGCTTTCTTT.

The V call is TRBV27, the J call TRBJ2-6, with TRBD1 matching 9 bases. This CDR3 is 17 amino acids long. With 5 bases clipped from V and 1 base from J, the junction kept 6 bases outside the gene matches. Germline CDR1 reads MNHEY; CDR2 reads SMNVEV (reference sequence). For the CDR3, the DNA is TGTGCCAGCAGTGACGGGACAGGGTTATCTGGGGCCAACGTCCTGACTTTC. It codes for CASSDGTGLSGANVLTF. Full variable domain (missing parts from reference TRBV27 and TRBJ2-6): EAQVTQNPRYLITVTGKKLTVTCSQNMNHEYMSWYRQDPGLGLRQIYYSMNVEVTDKGDVPEGYKVSRKEKRNFPLILESPSPNQTSLYFCASSDGTGLSGANVLTFGAGSRLTVL.

V gene TRBV7-2 combines with J gene TRBJ1-2; TRBD1 aligns across 8 bases. The V gene's germline CDR1 is SGHTA and CDR2 FQGNSA. V trimming: 3 bases; J trimming: 3 bases; junction bases outside the gene matches: 3. The CDR3 is made up of 14 amino acids. In DNA, the CDR3 is TGTGCCAGCAGCTTTACAGGGGGGGACTATGGCTACACCTTC. It is translated as CASSFTGGDYGYTF. The full variable domain, rest sourced from reference TRBV7-2 and TRBJ1-2, is GAGVSQSPSNKVTEKGKDVELRCDPISGHTALYWYRQSLGQGLEFLIYFQGNSAPDKSGLPSDRFSAERTGGSVSTLTIQRTQQEDSAVYLCASSFTGGDYGYTFGSGTRLTVV.

In DNA form, the CDR3 reads TGTGCCAGCAGTTACAGGGGGCACTCTGGGGCCAACGTCCTGACTTTC. Translation: CASSYRGHSGANVLTF. The chain links TRBV6-5 to TRBJ2-6; 7 positions agree with TRBD1. With 2 bases clipped from V and 0 bases from J, the junction kept 1 base outside the gene matches. Germline V gene sequence: CDR1 MNHEY, CDR2 SVGAGI. The CDR3 length is 16 residues.

The CDR3 protein is CASSLQVSGSYEQYF. The CDR3 nucleotides read TGCGCCAGCAGCTTGCAAGTTAGCGGGTCGTACGAGCAGTACTTC. J is TRBJ2-7 and V is TRBV5-1; 7 bases map to TRBD2. The V segment lost 1 base and the J segment 4 bases; nucleotides outside the gene matches: 8. Germline V CDR1 and CDR2: SGHRS, YFSETQ. There are 15 residues in the CDR3. Full variable domain (outside the CDR3, taken from reference TRBV5-1 and TRBJ2-7): KAGVTQTPRYLIKTRGQQVTLSCSPISGHRSVSWYQQTPGQGLQFLFEYFSETQRNKGNFPGRFSGRQFSNSRSEMNVSTLELGDSALYLCASSLQVSGSYEQYFGPGTRLTVT.

The chain is built from TRBV11-2 and TRBJ1-2, with TRBD1 matching over 10 bases. V shed 8 bases, J shed 7 bases, and the junction held 19 bases outside the gene matches. Germline CDR1 is SGHAT and CDR2 is FQNNGV. CDR3 length: 17 residues. DNA of the CDR3: TGTGCCAGCCAACTTTCCGGGACAGGGGCTCAGTTGGGTGGCTACACCTTC. Its protein product is CASQLSGTGAQLGGYTF.

The chain employs TRBV3-1 (or the pseudogene TRBV3-2) and TRBJ1-3, with 8 bases matching TRBD1. With 4 bases clipped from V and 1 base from J, the junction kept 15 bases outside the gene matches. This CDR3 region has 19 residues. CDR1 is LGHDT, CDR2 YNNKEL, per germline (reference sequence). In DNA form, the CDR3 reads TGTGCCAGCAGCCCCTTAGGGCAGGGGGCTAAACCTTCTGGAAACACCATATATTTT. Translation: CASSPLGQGAKPSGNTIYF.

The chain couples TRBV28 to TRBJ1-1; D unclear. The V gene's germline CDR1 is MDHEN and CDR2 SYDVKM. The CDR3 is 12 amino acids. V lost 5 bases and J lost 4, with 8 bases in between. CDR3 sequence (DNA): TGTGCCAGCAGTGTGAGGGCCACTGAAGCTTTCTTT. It encodes CASSVRATEAFF.

The gene calls are TRBV15 and TRBJ2-3; D not certain. Germline V CDR1 and CDR2: LNHNV, YYDKDF (reference sequence). Between the trimmed V and J ends, which lost 5 bases and 5 bases, there was a span of 8 bases. CDR3 length: 12 amino acids. The CDR3 DNA follows: TGTGCCACCAGCCTAGTAGGAGATACGCAGTATTTT. It is translated as CATSLVGDTQYF.

This clone was seen only once. This rearrangement joins TRBV5-5 to TRBJ1-5; D gene unclear. The V end lost 0 bases, the J end lost 0 bases, and 13 bases lay between the germline ends. Germline CDR1 is SGHKS and CDR2 is YYEKEE (reference sequence). The CDR3 sequence is 17 residues long. CDR3 region: CASSLGRQTYSNQPQHF. The CDR3 DNA follows: TGTGCCAGCAGCTTGGGTAGGCAGACATATAGCAATCAGCCCCAGCATTTT. Using reference TRBV5-5 and TRBJ1-5 for the parts outside the CDR3, the full variable domain is DAGVTQSPTHLIKTRGQQVTLRCSPISGHKSVSWYQQVLGQGPQFIFQYYEKEERGRGNFPDRFSARQFPNYSSELNVNALLLGDSALYLCASSLGRQTYSNQPQHFGDGTRLSIL.

This clone turned up a few times. The chain recombines TRBV13 with TRBJ1-4, with TRBD1 matching 9 bases. The V segment lost 5 bases and the J segment 8 bases; nucleotides outside the gene matches: 9. CDR3 length: 15 residues. Per germline, CDR1 PRHDT and CDR2 FYEKMQ (reference sequence). CDR3 nucleotides: TGTGCCAGCAGCACCCGACTGGACAGGGGAGAAAAACTGTTTTTT. It codes for CASSTRLDRGEKLFF.

This clone is a singleton in its sample. The chain recombines TRBV7-9 with TRBJ2-1; 9 nucleotides match TRBD2. V dropped 7 bases and J dropped 2; count of bases not matched to a gene: 3. The germline V gene has CDR1 SEHNR and CDR2 FQNEAQ (reference sequence). This CDR3 has 14 amino acids. The CDR3 reads CASTRGGTYNEQFF. Written as DNA, the CDR3 is TGTGCCAGCACGCGGGGGGGAACCTACAATGAGCAGTTCTTC.

The rearrangement links TRBV15 to TRBJ1-6; tentatively, D is TRBD1 (5 bases). The germline V gene encodes CDR1 LNHNV and CDR2 YYDKDF (reference sequence). Trimming took off 6 bases at V and 14 bases at J, with 14 bases between the two ends. This CDR3 region has 12 residues. This chain's CDR3 is CATRGGPSALHF. The DNA of the CDR3 is TGTGCCACCAGGGGGGGTCCGTCGGCCCTCCACTTT. Complete variable domain (other parts from reference TRBV15 and TRBJ1-6): DAMVIQNPRYQVTQFGKPVTLSCSQTLNHNVMYWYQQKSSQAPKLLFHYYDKDFNNEADTPDNFQSRRPNTSFCFLDIRSPGLGDTAMYLCATRGGPSALHFGNGTRLTVT.

This chain uses TRBV2 with TRBJ1-1; possibly TRBD1 for D (5 bases). The germline V and J ends were trimmed by 3 bases and 4 bases, with 9 bases remaining between them. Looked up from germline, CDR1 is SNHLY and CDR2 is FYNNEI. This CDR3 has 13 residues. In DNA, the CDR3 is TGTGCCAGCAGTGATGGGGGGGGCACTGAAGCTTTCTTT. It is translated as CASSDGGGTEAFF.

The chain uses TRBV19 and TRBJ1-1, with D perhaps matching TRBD1 (6 bases). Trimming pared 5 bases from V and 4 bases from J, leaving 20 bases between. This CDR3 has 16 amino acids. Germline V gene data show CDR1 as LNHDA and CDR2 as SQIVND (reference sequence). DNA for the CDR3: TGTGCCAGTAGTGGGCTAACCGGGACATCGGGCACTGAAGCTTTCTTT. Amino acids: CASSGLTGTSGTEAFF.

V is TRBV6-5 and J is TRBJ1-1; D not certain. This CDR3 contains 13 residues. The V gene lost 6 bases and the J gene lost 12 bases, with 20 bases spanning the gap. The germline gives CDR1 MNHEY, CDR2 SVGAGI. DNA for the CDR3: TGTGCCAGCAGCCTACCCGACTCCCAAAGGACTTTCTTT. Protein product: CASSLPDSQRTFF.